Sequencing of this T cell receptor beta chain was carried out in a study of shared clonotypes between healthy human individuals. Data came from immunoSEQ multiplex PCR; TCRdb stores just in-frame clones and leaves some out. The sample gives some 700,000 clones, 90% of which show up once; about 34% is in the top ten. The germline gives CDR1 MNHEY, CDR2 SVGAGI. The CDR3 runs 15 residues. V was cut by 0 bases and J by 1 base, with 6 bases left in between. This chain links TRBV6-5 with TRBJ2-2; D perhaps matches TRBD1 (6 bases). The sequencing input was memory CD8+ T cells from PBMCs. Subset in this sample: CD45RO+ cells pooled with CCR7-negative TemRA cells. The receptor was derived from a young man in good health. Some clones in this sample may be carry-over from other donors' samples. The CDR3 DNA reads TGTGCCAGCAGTTACTCACAGGGGAACACCGGGGAGCTGTTTTTT. Translation gives CASSYSQGNTGELFF.